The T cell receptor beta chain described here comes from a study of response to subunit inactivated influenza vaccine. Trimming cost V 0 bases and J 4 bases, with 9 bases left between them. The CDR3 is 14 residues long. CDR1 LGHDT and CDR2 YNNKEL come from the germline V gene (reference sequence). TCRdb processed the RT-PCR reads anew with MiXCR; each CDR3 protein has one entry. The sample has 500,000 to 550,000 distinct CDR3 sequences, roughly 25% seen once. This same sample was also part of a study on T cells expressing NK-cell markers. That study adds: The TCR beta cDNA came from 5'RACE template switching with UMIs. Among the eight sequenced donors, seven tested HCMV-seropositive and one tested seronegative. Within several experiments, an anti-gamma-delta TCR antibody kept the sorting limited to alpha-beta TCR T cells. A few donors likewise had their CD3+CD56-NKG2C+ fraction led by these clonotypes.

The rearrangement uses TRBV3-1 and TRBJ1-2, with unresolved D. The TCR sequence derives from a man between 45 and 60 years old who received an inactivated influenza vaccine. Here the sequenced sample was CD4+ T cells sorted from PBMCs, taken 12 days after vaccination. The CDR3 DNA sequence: TGTGCCAGCAGCCAAGATAGGCGTGGCTATGGCTACACCTTC. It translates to CASSQDRRGYGYTF.